A single sample is the source of the 4 T cell receptor beta chains below, sequenced in a study of cytomegalovirus exposure and HLA in healthy donors. The PCR made use of 60 Vbeta and 13 Jbeta primers. TCRdb keeps only in-frame clones here, not all; method: immunoSEQ multiplex PCR. Of more than 85,000 clones detected, about three quarters appear once; the ten largest clones hold over 12%. The source material was PBMCs. All receptors come from a male donor in good health and CMV-seropositive.

The table lists this clone with a few counts. V gene TRBV11-2 combines with J gene TRBJ1-1, with D possibly being TRBD1 (6 bases). The CDR3 is 14 amino acids. V was shortened by 5 bases and J by 4 bases, with 14 bases between the two germline ends. From germline, CDR1 is SGHAT and CDR2 FQNNGV. The CDR3 spells CASSPQGYGTEAFF. For the CDR3, the DNA is TGTGCCAGCAGCCCACAGGGATATGGCACTGAAGCTTTCTTT.

The gene calls are TRBV6-1 and TRBJ1-2; D not resolved. The length of the CDR3 is 15 residues. V was shortened by 10 bases and J by 1 base, with 19 bases between the two germline ends. Germline V gene lookup returns CDR1 MNHNS and CDR2 SASEGT. The CDR3 protein is CATTSGDHLNYGYTF. Here the CDR3 DNA reads TGTGCCACAACTTCGGGTGATCACCTTAACTATGGCTACACCTTC.

The genes are TRBV13 and TRBJ1-5, with D perhaps matching TRBD1 (5 bases). The V gene lost 4 bases and the J gene lost 4 bases, with 17 bases spanning the gap. Germline CDR1 reads PRHDT; CDR2 reads FYEKMQ (reference sequence). The CDR3 has 16 amino acids. The CDR3 nucleotides are TGTGCCAGCAGCTCAGGTGGGCAGGGTGTGAATCAGCCCCAGCATTTT. Translated, it gives CASSSGGQGVNQPQHF.

This clone was found a few times. V gene TRBV19 combines with J gene TRBJ2-1; tentatively, D is TRBD2 (7 bases). The CDR3 length is 14 residues. Germline V gene sequence: CDR1 LNHDA, CDR2 SQIVND (reference sequence). V was trimmed by 3 bases and J by 11 bases, leaving 17 bases between them. The CDR3 is CASSMGGGAYKQFF. The CDR3 coding sequence is TGTGCCAGTAGTATGGGTGGGGGGGCATATAAGCAGTTCTTC.